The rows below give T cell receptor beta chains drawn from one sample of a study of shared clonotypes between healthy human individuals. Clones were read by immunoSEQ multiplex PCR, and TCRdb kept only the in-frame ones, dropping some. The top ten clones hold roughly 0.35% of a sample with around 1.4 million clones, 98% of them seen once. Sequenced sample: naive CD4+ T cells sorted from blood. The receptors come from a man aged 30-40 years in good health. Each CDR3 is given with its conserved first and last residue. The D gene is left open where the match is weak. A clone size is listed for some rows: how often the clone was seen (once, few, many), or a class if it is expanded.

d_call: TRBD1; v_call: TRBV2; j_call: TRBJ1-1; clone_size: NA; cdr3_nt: TGTGCCAGCAGTTTCACAGGGGTGAACACTGAAGCTTTCTTT; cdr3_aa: CASSFTGVNTEAFF
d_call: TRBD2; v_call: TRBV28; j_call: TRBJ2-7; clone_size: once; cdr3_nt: TGTGCCAGCACATCAACACCGGGACTAGCGGGAGGGTACGAGCAGTACTTC; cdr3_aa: CASTSTPGLAGGYEQYF
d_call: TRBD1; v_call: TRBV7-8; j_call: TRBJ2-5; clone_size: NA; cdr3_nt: TGTGCCAGCAGTTTTGTCACAGGGGAACGGGAGACCCAGTACTTC; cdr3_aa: CASSFVTGERETQYF
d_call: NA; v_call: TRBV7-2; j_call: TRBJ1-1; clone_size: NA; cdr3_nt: TGTGCCAGCAGCTTAATTGGGGGCCGGGAAGCTTTCTTT; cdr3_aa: CASSLIGGREAFF
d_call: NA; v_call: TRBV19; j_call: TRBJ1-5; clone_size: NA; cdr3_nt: TGTGCCAGTAGTATAAACTGGGGGAATGGTCAGCCCCAGCATTTT; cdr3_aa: CASSINWGNGQPQHF
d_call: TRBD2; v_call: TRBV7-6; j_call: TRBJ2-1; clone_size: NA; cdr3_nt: TGTGCCAGCAGCTTAGAAGGGACTAGGGGAAACAATGAGCAGTTCTTC; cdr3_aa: CASSLEGTRGNNEQFF
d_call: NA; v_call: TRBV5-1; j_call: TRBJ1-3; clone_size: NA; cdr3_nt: TGCGCCAGCAGCTCCGGGACGGGGCCGAGAGGTGGAAACACCATATATTTT; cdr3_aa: CASSSGTGPRGGNTIYF
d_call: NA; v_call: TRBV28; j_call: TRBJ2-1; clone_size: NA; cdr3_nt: TGTGCCATAAGTGGGGGCGGGAATGAGCAGTTCTTC; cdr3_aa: CAISGGGNEQFF
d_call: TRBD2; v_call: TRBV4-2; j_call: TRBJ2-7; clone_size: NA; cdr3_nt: TGTGCCAGCAGCCATGGGCTAGCGGGAGGGAGGGTCGAGCAGTACTTC; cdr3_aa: CASSHGLAGGRVEQYF
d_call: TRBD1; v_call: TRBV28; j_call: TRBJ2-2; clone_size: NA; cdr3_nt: TGTGCCAGCAGTCCGACAGGGAAGGGGGCCACCGGGGAGCTGTTTTTT; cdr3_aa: CASSPTGKGATGELFF